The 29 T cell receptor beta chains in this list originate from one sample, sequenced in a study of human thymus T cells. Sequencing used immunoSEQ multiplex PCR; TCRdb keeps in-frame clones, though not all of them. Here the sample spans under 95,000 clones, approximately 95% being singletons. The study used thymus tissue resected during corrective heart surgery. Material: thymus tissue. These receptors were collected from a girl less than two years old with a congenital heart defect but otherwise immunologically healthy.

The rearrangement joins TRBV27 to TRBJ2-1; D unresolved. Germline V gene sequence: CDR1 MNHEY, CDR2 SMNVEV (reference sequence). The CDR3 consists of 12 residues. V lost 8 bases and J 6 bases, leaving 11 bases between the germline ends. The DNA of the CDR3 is TGTGCCAGCTCCACCGGTGGCAATGAGCAGTTCTTC. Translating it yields CASSTGGNEQFF.

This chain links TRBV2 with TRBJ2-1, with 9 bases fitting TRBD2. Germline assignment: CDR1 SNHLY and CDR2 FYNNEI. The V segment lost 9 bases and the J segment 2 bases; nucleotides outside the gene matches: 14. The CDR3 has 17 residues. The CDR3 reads CASFPQREEETYNEQFF. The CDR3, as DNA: TGTGCCAGTTTTCCCCAGCGGGAGGAAGAAACCTACAATGAGCAGTTCTTC.

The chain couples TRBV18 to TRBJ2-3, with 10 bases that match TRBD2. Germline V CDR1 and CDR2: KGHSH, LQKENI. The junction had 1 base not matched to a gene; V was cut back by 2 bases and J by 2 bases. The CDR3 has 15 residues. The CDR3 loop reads CASSPTSGTTDTQYF. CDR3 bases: TGTGCCAGCTCACCAACTAGCGGGACCACAGATACGCAGTATTTT. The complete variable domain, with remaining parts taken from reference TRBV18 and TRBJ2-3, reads NAGVMQNPRHLVRRRGQEARLRCSPMKGHSHVYWYRQLPEEGLKFMVYLQKENIIDESGMPKERFSAEFPKEGPSILRIQQVVRGDSAAYFCASSPTSGTTDTQYFGPGTRLTVL.

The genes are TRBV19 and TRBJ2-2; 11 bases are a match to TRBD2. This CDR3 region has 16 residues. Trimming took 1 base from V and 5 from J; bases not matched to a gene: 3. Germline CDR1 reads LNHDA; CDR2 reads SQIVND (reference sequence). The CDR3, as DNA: TGTGCCAGTAGTATAGCTACTAGCGGGAGAACCGGGGAGCTGTTTTTT. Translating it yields CASSIATSGRTGELFF.

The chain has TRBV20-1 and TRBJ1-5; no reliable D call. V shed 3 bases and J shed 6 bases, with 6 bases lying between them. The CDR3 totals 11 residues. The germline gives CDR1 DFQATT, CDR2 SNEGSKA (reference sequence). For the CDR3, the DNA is TGCAGTGCTAGTTGGGGTCAGCCCCAGCATTTT. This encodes CSASWGQPQHF.

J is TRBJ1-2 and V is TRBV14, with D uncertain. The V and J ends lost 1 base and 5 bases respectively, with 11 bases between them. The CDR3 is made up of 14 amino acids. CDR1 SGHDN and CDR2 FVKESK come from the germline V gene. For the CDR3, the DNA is TGTGCCAGCAGCCAAGTACCTGGAGGATATGGCTACACCTTC. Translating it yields CASSQVPGGYGYTF.

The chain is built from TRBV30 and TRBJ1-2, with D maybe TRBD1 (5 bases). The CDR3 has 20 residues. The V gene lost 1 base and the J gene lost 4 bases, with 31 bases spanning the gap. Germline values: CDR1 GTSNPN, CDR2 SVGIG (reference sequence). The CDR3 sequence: CAWSETRGLLWGTPFYGYTF. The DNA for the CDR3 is TGTGCCTGGAGTGAGACCCGGGGCCTACTTTGGGGGACTCCCTTCTATGGCTACACCTTC.

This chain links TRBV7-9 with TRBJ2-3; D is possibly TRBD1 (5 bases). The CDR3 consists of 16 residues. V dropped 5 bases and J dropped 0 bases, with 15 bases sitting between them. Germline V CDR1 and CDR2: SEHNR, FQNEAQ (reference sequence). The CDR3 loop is CASSNDDSRSTDTQYF. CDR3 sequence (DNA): TGTGCCAGCAGCAATGATGACAGCCGAAGCACAGATACGCAGTATTTT. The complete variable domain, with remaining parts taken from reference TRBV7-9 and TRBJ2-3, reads DTGVSQNPRHKITKRGQNVTFRCDPISEHNRLYWYRQTLGQGPEFLTYFQNEAQLEKSRLLSDRFSAERPKGSFSTLEIQRTEQGDSAMYLCASSNDDSRSTDTQYFGPGTRLTVL.

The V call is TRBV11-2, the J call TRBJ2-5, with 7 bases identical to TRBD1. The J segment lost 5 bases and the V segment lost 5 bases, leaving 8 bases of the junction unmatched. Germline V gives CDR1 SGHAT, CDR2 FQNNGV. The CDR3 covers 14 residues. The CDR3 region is CASSTGDVEETQYF. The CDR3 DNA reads TGTGCCAGCAGCACAGGGGATGTGGAGGAGACCCAGTACTTC.

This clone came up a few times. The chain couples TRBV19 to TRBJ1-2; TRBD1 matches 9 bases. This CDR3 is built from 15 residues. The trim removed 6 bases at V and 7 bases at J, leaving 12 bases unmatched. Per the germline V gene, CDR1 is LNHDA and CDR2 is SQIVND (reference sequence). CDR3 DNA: TGTGCCAGTAGATCCCCGGTCCGGGACAGGGTTGGCTACACCTTC. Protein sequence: CASRSPVRDRVGYTF.

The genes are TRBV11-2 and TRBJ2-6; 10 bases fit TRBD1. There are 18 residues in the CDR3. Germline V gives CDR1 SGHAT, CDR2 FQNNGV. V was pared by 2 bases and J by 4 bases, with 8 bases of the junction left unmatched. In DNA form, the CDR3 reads TGTGCCAGCAGCTTAAAGGGACAGGGGTGCTGCGGGGCCAACGTCCTGACTTTC. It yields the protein CASSLKGQGCCGANVLTF.

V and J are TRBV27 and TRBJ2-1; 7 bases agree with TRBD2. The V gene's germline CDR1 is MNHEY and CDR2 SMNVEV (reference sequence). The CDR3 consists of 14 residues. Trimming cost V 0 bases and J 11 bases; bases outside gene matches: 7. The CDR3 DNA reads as TGTGCCAGCAGTTTATCGGGGACTAACTCCAAGCAGTTCTTC. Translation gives CASSLSGTNSKQFF.

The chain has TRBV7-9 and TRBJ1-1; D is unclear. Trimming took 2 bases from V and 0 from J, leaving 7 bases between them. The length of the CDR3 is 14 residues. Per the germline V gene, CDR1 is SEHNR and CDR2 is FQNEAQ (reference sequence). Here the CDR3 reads CASSLRGLNTEAFF. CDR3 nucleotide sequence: TGTGCCAGCAGCTTAAGAGGTCTGAACACTGAAGCTTTCTTT.

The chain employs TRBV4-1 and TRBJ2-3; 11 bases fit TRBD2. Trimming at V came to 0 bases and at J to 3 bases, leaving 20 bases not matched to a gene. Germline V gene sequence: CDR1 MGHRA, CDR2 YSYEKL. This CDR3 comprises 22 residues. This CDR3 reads CASSQERSAGALAGGPTDTQYF. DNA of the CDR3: TGCGCCAGCAGCCAAGAAAGGTCGGCGGGAGCTTTAGCGGGAGGGCCAACAGATACGCAGTATTTT.

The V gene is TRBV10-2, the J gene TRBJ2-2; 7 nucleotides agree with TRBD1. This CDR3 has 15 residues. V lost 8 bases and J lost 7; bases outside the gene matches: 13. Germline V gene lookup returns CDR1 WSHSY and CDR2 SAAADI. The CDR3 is CASAYEDRTVGELFF. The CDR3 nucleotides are TGCGCCAGCGCGTATGAGGACAGGACAGTCGGGGAGCTGTTTTTT.

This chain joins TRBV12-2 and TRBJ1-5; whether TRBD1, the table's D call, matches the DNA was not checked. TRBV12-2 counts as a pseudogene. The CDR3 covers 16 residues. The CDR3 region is CASRGGHTPRDQPQHF. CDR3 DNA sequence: TGTGCAAGTAGGGGTGGTCATACTCCTAGGGATCAGCCCCAGCATTTT.

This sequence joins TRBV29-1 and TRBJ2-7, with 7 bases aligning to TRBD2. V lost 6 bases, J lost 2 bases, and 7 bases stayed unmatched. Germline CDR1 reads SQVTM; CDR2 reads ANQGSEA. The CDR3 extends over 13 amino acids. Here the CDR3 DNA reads TGCAGCGTCGTAGCGGGCCGCGCCTACGAGCAGTACTTC. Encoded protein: CSVVAGRAYEQYF.

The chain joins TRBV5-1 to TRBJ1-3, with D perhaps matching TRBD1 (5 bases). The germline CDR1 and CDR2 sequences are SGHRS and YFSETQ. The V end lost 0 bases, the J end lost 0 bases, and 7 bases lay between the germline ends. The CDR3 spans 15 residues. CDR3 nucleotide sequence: TGCGCCAGCAGCTTGGAGGGGAGCTCTGGAAACACCATATATTTT. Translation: CASSLEGSSGNTIYF.

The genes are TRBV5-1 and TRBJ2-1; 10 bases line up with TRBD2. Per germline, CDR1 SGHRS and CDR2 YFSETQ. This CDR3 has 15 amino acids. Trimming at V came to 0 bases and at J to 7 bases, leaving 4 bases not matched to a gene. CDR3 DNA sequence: TGCGCCAGCAGCTTGGTGGCTAGCGGGAGAAATGAGCAGTTCTTC. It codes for CASSLVASGRNEQFF.

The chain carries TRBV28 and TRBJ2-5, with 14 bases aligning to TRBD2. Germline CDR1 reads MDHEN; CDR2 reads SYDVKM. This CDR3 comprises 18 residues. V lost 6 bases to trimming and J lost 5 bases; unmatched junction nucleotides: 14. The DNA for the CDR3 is TGTGCCAGCAGGCCGGGACTAGCGGGAGTGGGATCTTTGGAGACCCAGTACTTC. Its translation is CASRPGLAGVGSLETQYF.

CDR3 bases: TGCGCCAGCAGCTTGGGGGCTAGCGGGAGTAGCGACACCGGGGAGCTGTTTTTT. It encodes CASSLGASGSSDTGELFF. J is TRBJ2-2 and V is TRBV5-1; 10 nucleotides line up with TRBD2. CDR3 size: 18 residues. Germline V CDR1 and CDR2: SGHRS, YFSETQ. V lost 0 bases to trimming and J lost 3 bases; unmatched junction nucleotides: 8.

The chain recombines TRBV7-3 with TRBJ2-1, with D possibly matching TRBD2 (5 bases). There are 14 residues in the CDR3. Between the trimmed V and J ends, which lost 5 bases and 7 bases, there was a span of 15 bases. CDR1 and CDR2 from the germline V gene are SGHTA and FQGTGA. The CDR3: CASSISRASNEQFF. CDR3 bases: TGTGCCAGCAGCATCTCGAGGGCCTCAAATGAGCAGTTCTTC.

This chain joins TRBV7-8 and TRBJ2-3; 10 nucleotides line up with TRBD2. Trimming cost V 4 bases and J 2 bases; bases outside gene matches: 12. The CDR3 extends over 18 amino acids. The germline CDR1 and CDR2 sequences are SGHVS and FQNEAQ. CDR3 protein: CASSSQTTSGRATDTQYF. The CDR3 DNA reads TGTGCCAGCAGCTCTCAGACGACGAGCGGGAGGGCCACAGATACGCAGTATTTT.

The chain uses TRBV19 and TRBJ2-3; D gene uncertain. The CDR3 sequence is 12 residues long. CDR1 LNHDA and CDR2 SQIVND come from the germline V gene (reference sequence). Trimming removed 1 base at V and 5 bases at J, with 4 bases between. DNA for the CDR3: TGTGCCAGTAGTATAGGTCTAGATACGCAGTATTTT. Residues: CASSIGLDTQYF.

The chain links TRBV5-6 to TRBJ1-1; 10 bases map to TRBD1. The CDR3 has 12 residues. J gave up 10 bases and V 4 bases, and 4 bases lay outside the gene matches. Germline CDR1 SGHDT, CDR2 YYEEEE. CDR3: CASSMWDRGAFF. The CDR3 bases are TGTGCCAGCAGCATGTGGGACAGGGGAGCTTTCTTT.

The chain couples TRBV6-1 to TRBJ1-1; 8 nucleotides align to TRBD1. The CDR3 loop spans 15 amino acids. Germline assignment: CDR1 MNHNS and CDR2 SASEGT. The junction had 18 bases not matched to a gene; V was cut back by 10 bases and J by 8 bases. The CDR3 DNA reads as TGTGCCATCGGAAACCTCCGGGACAGGCCACCGGAAGCTTTCTTT. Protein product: CAIGNLRDRPPEAFF.

The CDR3 DNA is TGTGCCTGGAGTGGGCGGCGGGGGATTGACTATGGCTACACCTTC. Translating gives CAWSGRRGIDYGYTF. The chain combines TRBV30 with TRBJ1-2, with TRBD1 as a possible D gene (5 bases). CDR1 is GTSNPN, CDR2 SVGIG, per germline (reference sequence). This CDR3 spans 15 amino acids. Between the trimmed V and J ends, which lost 1 base and 3 bases, there was a span of 15 bases.

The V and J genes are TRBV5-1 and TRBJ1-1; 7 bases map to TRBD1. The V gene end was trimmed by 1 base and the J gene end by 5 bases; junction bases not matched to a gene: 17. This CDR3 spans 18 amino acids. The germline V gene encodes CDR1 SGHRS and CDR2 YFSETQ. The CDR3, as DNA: TGCGCCAGCAGCTTGTGTTCAGGAGGGGGCCCGGGTTTTACTGAAGCTTTCTTT. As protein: CASSLCSGGGPGFTEAFF.

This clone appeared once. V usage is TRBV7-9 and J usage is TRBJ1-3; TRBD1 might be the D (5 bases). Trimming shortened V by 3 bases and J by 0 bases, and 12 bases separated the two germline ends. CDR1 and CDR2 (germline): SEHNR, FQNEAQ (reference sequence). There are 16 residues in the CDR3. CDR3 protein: CASSFQTDPSGNTIYF. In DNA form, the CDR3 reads TGTGCCAGCAGCTTCCAGACAGATCCCTCTGGAAACACCATATATTTT.